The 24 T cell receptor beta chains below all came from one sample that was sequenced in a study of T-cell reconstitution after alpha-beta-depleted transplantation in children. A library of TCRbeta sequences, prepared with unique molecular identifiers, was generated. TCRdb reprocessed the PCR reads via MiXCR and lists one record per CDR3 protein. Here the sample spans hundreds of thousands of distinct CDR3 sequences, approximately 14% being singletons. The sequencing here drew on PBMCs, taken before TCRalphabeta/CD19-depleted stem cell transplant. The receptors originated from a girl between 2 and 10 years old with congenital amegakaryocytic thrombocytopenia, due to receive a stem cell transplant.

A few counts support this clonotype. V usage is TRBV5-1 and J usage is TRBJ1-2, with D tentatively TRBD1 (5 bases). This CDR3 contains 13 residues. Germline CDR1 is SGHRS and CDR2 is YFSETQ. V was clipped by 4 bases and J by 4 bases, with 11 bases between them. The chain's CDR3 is CASSPQGSYGYTF. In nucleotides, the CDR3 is TGCGCCAGCAGCCCCCAGGGCTCCTATGGCTACACCTTC. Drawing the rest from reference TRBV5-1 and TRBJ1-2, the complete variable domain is KAGVTQTPRYLIKTRGQQVTLSCSPISGHRSVSWYQQTPGQGLQFLFEYFSETQRNKGNFPGRFSGRQFSNSRSEMNVSTLELGDSALYLCASSPQGSYGYTFGSGTRLTVV.

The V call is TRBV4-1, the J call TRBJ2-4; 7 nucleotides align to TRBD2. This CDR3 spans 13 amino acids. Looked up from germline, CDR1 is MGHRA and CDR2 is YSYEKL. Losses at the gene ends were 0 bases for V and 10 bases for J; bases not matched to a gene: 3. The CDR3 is CASSQETGRIQYF. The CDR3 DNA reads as TGCGCCAGCAGCCAAGAGACCGGGAGGATTCAGTACTTC.

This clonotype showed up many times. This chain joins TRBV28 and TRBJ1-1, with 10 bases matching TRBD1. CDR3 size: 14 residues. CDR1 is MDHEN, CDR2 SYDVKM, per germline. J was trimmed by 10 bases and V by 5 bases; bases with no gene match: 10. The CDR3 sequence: CASSHSDRGQIAFF. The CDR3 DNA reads TGTGCCAGCAGTCACTCAGACAGGGGGCAAATAGCTTTCTTT.

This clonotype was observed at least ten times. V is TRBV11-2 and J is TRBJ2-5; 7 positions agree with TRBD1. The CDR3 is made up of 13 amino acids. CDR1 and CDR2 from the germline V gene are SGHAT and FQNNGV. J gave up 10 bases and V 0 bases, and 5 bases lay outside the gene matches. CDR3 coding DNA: TGTGCCAGCAGCTTAGAGGGTTGGGACAGCCAGTACTTC. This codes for CASSLEGWDSQYF.

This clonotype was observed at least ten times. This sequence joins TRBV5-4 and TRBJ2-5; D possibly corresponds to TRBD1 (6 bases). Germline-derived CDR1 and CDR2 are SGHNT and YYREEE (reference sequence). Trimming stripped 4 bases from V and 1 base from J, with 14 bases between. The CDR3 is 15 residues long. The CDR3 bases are TGTGCCAGCAGCCCAGAAGGACAGAGCCAAGAGACCCAGTACTTC. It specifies CASSPEGQSQETQYF.

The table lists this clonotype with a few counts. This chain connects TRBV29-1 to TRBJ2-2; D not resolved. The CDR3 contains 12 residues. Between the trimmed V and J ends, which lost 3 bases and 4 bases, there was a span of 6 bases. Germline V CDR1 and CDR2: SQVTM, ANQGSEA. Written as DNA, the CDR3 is TGCAGCGTTGAGTTACCCACCGGGGAGCTGTTTTTT. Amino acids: CSVELPTGELFF.

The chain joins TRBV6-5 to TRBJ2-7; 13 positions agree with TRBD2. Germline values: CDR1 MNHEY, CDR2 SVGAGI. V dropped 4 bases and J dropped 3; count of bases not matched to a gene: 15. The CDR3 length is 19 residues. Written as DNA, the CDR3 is TGTGCCAGCAGTTGGGGCCCCGGGACTAGCGGGAAGGGAGTCTACGAGCAGTACTTC. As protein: CASSWGPGTSGKGVYEQYF.

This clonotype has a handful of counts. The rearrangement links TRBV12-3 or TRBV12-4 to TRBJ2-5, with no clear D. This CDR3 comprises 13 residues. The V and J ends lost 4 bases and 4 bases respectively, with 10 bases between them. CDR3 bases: TGTGCCAGCAGTTCTGGAATTGGAGAGACCCAGTACTTC. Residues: CASSSGIGETQYF.

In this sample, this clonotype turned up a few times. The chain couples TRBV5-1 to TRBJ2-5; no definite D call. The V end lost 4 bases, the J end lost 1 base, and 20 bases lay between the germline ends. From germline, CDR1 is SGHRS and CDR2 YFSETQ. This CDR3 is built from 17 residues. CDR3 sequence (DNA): TGCGCCAGCAGCGTCTCCTCATACGGTCGATCCCAAGAGACCCAGTACTTC. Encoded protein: CASSVSSYGRSQETQYF.

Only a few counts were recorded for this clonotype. The CDR3 is CASSYPLDSTDTQYF. The CDR3 coding sequence is TGTGCCAGCAGTTACCCCCTAGATAGCACAGATACGCAGTATTTT. This chain connects TRBV6-5 to TRBJ2-3; D uncertain. Germline V lookup: CDR1 MNHEY, CDR2 SVGAGI. Deletions cut 2 bases from V and 0 bases from J, with 9 bases between. CDR3 size: 15 residues.

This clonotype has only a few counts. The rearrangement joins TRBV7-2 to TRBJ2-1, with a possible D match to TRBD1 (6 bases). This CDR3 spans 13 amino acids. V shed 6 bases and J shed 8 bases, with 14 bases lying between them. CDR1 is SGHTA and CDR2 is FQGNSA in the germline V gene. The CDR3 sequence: CASRVSGVYEQFF. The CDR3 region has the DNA TGTGCCAGCAGGGTTTCAGGGGTCTATGAGCAGTTCTTC.

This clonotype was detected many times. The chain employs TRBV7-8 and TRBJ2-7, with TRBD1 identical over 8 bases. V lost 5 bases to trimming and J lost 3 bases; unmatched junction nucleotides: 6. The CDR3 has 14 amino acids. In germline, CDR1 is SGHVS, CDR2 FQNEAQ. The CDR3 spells CASSEQGENYEQYF. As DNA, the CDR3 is TGTGCCAGCAGCGAACAGGGGGAAAACTACGAGCAGTACTTC.

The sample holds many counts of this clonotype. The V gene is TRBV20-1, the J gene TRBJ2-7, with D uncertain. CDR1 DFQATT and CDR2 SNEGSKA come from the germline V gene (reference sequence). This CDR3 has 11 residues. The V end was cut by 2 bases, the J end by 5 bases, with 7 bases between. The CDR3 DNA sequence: TGCAGTGCTAGACACTTTGACGAGCAGTACTTC. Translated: CSARHFDEQYF.

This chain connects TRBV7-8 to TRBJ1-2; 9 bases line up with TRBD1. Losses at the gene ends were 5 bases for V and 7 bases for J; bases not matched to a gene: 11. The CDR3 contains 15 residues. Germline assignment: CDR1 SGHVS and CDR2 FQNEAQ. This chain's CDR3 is CASSRTGEEDVGYTF. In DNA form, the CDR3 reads TGTGCCAGCAGCCGGACAGGGGAAGAGGACGTTGGCTACACCTTC.

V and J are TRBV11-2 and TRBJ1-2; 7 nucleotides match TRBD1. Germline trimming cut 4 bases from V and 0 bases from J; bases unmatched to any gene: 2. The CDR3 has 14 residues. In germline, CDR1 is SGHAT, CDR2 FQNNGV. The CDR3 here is CASSSGQANYGYTF. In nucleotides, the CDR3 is TGTGCCAGCAGCTCCGGACAGGCTAACTATGGCTACACCTTC.

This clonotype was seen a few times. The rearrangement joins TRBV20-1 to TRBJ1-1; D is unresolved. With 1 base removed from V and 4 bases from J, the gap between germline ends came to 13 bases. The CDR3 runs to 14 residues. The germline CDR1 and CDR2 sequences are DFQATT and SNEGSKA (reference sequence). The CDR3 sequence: CSARVGGMGTEAFF. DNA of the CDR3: TGCAGTGCTAGAGTAGGAGGTATGGGCACTGAAGCTTTCTTT.

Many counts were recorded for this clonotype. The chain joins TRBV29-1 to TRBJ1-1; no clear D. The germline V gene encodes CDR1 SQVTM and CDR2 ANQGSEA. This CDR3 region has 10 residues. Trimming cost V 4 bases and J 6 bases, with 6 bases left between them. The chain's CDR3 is CSVGEAEAFF. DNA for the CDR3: TGCAGCGTTGGAGAGGCTGAAGCTTTCTTT.

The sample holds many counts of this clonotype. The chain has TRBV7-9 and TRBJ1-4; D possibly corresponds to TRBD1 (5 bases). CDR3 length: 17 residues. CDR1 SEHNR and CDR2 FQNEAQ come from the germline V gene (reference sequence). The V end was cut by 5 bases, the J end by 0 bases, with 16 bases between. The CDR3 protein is CASSLQVLHATNEKLFF. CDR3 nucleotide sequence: TGTGCCAGCAGCCTACAGGTCCTACATGCAACTAATGAAAAACTGTTTTTT.

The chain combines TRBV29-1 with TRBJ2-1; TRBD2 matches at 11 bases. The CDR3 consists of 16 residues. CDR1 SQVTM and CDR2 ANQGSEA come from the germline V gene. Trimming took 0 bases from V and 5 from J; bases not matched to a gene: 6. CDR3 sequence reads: CSVEDYTSGGHNEQFF. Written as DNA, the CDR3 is TGCAGCGTTGAAGATTATACTAGCGGGGGACACAATGAGCAGTTCTTC.

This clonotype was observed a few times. Here the CDR3 DNA reads TGCAGTGCGGTAGCGGGATACACAGATACGCAGTATTTT. This codes for CSAVAGYTDTQYF. The chain has TRBV20-1 and TRBJ2-3; TRBD2 matches 8 bases. In germline, CDR1 is DFQATT, CDR2 SNEGSKA (reference sequence). V dropped 6 bases and J dropped 2; count of bases not matched to a gene: 4. This CDR3 comprises 13 residues.

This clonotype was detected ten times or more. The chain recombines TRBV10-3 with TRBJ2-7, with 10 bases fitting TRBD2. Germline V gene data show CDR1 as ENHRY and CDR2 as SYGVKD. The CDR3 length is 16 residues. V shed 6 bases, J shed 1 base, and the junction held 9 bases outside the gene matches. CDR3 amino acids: CAIRASASGSSYEQYF. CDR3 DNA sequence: TGTGCCATCAGGGCCTCAGCTAGCGGGAGTTCCTACGAGCAGTACTTC.

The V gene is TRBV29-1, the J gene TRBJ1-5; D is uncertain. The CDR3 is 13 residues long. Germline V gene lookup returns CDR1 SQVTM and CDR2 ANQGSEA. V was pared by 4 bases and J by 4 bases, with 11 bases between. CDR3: CSVGAGLNQPQHF. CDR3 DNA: TGCAGCGTTGGGGCAGGCCTTAATCAGCCCCAGCATTTT. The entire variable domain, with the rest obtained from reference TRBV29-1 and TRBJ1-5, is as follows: SAVISQKPSRDICQRGTSLTIQCQVDSQVTMMFWYRQQPGQSLTLIATANQGSEATYESGFVIDKFPISRPNLTFSTLTVSNMSPEDSSIYLCSVGAGLNQPQHFGDGTRLSIL.

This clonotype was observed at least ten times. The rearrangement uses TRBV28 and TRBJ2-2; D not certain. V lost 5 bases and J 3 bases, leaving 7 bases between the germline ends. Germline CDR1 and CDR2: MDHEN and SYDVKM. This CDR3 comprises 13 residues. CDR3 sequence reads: CASSTLHTGELFF. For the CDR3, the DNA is TGTGCCAGCAGTACTCTCCACACCGGGGAGCTGTTTTTT.

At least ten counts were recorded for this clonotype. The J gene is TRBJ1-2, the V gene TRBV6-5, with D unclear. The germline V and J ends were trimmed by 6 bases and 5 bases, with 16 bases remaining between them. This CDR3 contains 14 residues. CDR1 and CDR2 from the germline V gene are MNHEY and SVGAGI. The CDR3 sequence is CASSQPMKLYGYTF. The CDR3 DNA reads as TGTGCCAGCAGCCAACCCATGAAGCTGTATGGCTACACCTTC.